The TCR beta chain under discussion was sequenced for a study of blood T cell repertoires in COVID-19. Cohort allocation depended upon clinical history that participants reported. Within the 2 weeks before study entry, each person in the exposed group met a COVID-19 case. Profiling relied on immunoSEQ multiplex PCR, and the TCRdb table lists in-frame clones only, not all of them. The sample consists of hundreds of thousands of clones, 85% of them appearing once. The sequence derives from a woman in her thirties who had been exposed to COVID-19. The sequenced sample was PBMCs or T cells enriched from blood (not recorded which).

CDR3 DNA: TGTGCCAGCAGCGTTACAGGGGTACGGACCGGGGAGCTGTTTTTT. It specifies CASSVTGVRTGELFF. The chain combines TRBV9 with TRBJ2-2; 7 bases agree with TRBD1. The CDR3 is 15 amino acids. Germline CDR1 is SGDLS and CDR2 is YYNGEE. V lost 2 bases to trimming and J lost 5 bases; unmatched junction nucleotides: 6.